This T cell receptor beta chain was captured by sequencing in a study of breast tumors, draining lymph nodes, adjacent tissues. TCRdb recomputed calls from the multiplex PCR reads with MiXCR, one row per CDR3 protein. The sample lists some 230,000 distinct CDR3 sequences, less than 40% occurring once. The lymph nodes were axillary draining lymph nodes from breast cancer patients. CDR1 SNHLY and CDR2 FYNNEI come from the germline V gene. After removal of 6 bases from V and 3 bases from J, the junction contained 5 bases not matched to a gene. This CDR3 contains 13 residues. Sequences were obtained from axillary lymph node tissue. The source is a female donor with breast cancer. Some clones in this sample may be carry-over from other donors' samples. This chain links TRBV2 with TRBJ2-7, with 7 bases fitting TRBD2. CDR3 residues: CASRPGGGYEQYF. The CDR3 region has the DNA TGTGCCAGCAGGCCGGGGGGTGGCTACGAGCAGTACTTC.